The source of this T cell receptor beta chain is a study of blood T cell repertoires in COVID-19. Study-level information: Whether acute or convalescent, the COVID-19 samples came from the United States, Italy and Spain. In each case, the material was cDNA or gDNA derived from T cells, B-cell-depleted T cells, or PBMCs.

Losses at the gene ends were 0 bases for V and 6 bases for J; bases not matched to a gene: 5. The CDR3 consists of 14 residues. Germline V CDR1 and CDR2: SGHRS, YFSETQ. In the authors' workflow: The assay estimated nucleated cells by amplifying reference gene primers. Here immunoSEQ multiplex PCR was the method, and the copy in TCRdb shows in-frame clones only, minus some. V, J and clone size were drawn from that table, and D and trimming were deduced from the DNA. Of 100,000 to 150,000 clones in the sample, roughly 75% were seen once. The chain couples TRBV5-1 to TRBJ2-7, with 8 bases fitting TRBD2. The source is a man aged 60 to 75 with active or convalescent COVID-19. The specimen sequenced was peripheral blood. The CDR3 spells CASSLVGRAPEQYF. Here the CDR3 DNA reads TGCGCCAGCAGCTTGGTCGGGAGGGCCCCCGAGCAGTACTTC.